This T cell receptor beta chain was captured in a study of T cell clones after liver transplantation. Remarks on this clone: In the same sample, other DNA sequences code for this CDR3.

Sequencing used immunoSEQ multiplex PCR; TCRdb keeps in-frame clones, though not all of them. The data contain roughly 62,000 clones, around 70% of them seen just once; the ten biggest clones take up approximately 2.6%. This CDR3 is built from 13 residues. Germline V gives CDR1 SGHRS, CDR2 YFSETQ. With 0 bases removed from V and 1 base from J, the gap between germline ends came to 4 bases. The chain carries TRBV5-1 and TRBJ1-1; D is uncertain. This specimen was CD4+ T cells from blood, taken at the approximately 16-month timepoint. The receptor's source is a human patient who received a liver transplant. Some T cells here may be from the graft donor. CDR3 DNA: TGCGCCAGCAGCTTGGACAGGAACACTGAAGCTTTCTTT. Translation: CASSLDRNTEAFF.